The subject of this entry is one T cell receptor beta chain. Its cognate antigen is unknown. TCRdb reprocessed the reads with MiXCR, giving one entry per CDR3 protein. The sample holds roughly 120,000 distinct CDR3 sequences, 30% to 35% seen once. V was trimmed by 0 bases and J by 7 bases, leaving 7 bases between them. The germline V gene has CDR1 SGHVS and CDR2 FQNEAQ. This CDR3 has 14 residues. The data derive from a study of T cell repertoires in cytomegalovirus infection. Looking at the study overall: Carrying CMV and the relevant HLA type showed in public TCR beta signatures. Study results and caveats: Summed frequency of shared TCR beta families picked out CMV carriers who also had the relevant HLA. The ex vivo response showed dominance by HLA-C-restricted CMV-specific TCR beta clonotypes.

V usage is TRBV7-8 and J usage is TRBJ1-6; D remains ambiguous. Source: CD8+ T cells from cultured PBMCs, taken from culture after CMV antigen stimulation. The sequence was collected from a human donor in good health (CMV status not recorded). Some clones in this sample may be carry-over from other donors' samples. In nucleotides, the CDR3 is TGTGCCAGCAGCTTAGCGCTTCTGAATTCACCCCTCCACTTT. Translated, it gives CASSLALLNSPLHF. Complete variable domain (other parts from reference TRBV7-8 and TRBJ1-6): GAGVSQSPRYKVAKRGQDVALRCDPISGHVSLFWYQQALGQGPEFLTYFQNEAQLDKSGLPSDRFFAERPEGSVSTLKIQRTQQEDSAVYLCASSLALLNSPLHFGNGTRLTVT.